This TCR beta chain was identified during a study of blood T cell repertoires in COVID-19. Across the whole study: Both acute and convalescent COVID-19 samples were obtained from the United States, Italy and Spain. Sample material is recorded as cDNA or gDNA derived from T cells, B-cell-depleted T cells, or PBMCs.

In the source study's methods: Nucleated cell number was recorded as an estimate derived from reference gene primer amplification. The table came from immunoSEQ multiplex PCR; TCRdb's copy has only in-frame clones and leaves some out. V, J and clone size are taken as reported in that table, and D and trimming were inferred from the DNA itself. The repertoire includes tens of thousands of clones, roughly 80% of them detected once, and about 23% sits in the top ten. Sequenced material: peripheral blood. This TCR was recovered from a man at least 80 years old with active or convalescent COVID-19.

CDR3 bases: TGTGCCAGCAGTGAAGGTGGGGGACAGGGGCTCCTCAGTGAGCAGTTCTTC. It specifies CASSEGGGQGLLSEQFF. The gene calls are TRBV6-1 and TRBJ2-1; 10 bases agree with TRBD1. Trimming at V came to 1 base and at J to 9 bases, leaving 12 bases not matched to a gene. Germline V gene lookup returns CDR1 MNHNS and CDR2 SASEGT. The CDR3 length is 17 residues.